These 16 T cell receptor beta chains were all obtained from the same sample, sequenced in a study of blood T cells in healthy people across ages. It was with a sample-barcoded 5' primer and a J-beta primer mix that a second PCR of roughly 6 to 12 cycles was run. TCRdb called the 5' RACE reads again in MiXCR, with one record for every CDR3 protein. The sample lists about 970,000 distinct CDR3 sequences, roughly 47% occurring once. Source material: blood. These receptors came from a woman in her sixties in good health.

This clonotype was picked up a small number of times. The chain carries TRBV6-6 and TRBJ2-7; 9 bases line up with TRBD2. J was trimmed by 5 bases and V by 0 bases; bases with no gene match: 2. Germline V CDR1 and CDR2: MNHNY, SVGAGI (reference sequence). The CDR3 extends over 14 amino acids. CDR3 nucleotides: TGTGCCAGCAGTTACTCGGCGGGAGGGGACGAGCAGTACTTC. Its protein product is CASSYSAGGDEQYF.

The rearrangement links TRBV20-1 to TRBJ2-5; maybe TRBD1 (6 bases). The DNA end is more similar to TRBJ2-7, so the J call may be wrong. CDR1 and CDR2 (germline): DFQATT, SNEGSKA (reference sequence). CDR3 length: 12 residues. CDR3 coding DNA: TGCAGTGCGAATCGACAGGCTTACGAGCAGTACTTC. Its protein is CSANRQAYEQYF.

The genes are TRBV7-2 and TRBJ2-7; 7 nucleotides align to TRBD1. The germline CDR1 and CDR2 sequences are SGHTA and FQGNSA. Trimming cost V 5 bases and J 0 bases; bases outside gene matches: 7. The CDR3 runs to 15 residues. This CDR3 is CASSRDRDHSYEQYF. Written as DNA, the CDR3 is TGTGCCAGCAGCCGCGACAGGGACCACTCCTACGAGCAGTACTTC. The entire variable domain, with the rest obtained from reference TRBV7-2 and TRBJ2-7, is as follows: GAGVSQSPSNKVTEKGKDVELRCDPISGHTALYWYRQSLGQGLEFLIYFQGNSAPDKSGLPSDRFSAERTGGSVSTLTIQRTQQEDSAVYLCASSRDRDHSYEQYFGPGTRLTVT.

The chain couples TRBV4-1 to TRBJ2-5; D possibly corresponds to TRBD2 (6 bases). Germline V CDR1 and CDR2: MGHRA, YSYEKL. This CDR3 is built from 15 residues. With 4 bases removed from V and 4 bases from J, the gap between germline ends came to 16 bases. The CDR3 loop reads CASSPLQSSGETQYF. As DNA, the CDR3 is TGCGCCAGCAGCCCCCTGCAAAGTAGCGGAGAGACCCAGTACTTC.

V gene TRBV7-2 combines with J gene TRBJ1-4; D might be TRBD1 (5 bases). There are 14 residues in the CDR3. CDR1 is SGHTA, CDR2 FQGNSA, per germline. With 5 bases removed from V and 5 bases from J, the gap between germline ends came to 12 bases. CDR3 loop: CASSGTSGNEKLFF. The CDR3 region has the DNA TGTGCCAGCAGCGGGACGTCGGGGAATGAAAAACTGTTTTTT.

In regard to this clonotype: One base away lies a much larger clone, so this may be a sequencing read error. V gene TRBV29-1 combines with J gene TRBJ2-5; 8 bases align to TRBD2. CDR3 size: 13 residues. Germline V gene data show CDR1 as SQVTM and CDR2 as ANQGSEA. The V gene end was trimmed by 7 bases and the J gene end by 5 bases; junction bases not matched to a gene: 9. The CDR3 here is CSGRPSGGETQYF. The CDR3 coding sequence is TGCAGCGGGAGACCTTCGGGGGGGGAGACCCAGTACTTC.

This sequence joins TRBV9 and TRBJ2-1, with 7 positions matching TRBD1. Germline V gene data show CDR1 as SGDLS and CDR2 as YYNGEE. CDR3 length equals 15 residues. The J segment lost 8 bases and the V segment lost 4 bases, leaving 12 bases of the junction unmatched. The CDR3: CASSTQINTGDEQFF. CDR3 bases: TGTGCCAGCAGCACCCAAATAAATACAGGGGATGAGCAGTTCTTC.

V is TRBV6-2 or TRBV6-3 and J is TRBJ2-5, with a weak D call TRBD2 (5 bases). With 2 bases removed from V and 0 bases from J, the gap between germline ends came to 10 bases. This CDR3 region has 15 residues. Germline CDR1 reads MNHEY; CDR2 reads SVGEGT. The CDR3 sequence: CASSYVGSYQETQYF. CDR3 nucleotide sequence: TGTGCCAGCAGTTACGTGGGGAGCTACCAAGAGACCCAGTACTTC.

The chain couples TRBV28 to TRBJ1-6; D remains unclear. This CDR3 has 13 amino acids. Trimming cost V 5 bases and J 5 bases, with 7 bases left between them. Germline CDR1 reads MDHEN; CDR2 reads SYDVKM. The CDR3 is CASSQSHNSPLHF. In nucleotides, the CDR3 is TGTGCCAGCAGTCAATCCCATAATTCACCCCTCCACTTT.

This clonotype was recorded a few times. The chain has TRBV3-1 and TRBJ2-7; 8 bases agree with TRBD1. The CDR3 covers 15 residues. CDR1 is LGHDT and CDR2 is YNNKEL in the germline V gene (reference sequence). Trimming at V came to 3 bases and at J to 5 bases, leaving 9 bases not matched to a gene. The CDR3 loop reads CASSQAGTGINEQYF. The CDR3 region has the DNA TGTGCCAGCAGCCAGGCCGGGACAGGTATCAACGAGCAGTACTTC.

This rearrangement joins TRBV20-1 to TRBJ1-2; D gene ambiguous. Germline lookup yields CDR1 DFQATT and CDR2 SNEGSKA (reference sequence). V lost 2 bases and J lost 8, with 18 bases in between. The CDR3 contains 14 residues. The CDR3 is CSARTPIKSDGYTF. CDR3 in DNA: TGCAGTGCTAGAACACCCATAAAATCTGACGGCTACACCTTC.

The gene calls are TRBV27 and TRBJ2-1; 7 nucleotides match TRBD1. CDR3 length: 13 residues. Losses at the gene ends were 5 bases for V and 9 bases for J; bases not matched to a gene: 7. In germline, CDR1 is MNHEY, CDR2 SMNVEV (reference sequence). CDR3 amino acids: CASSAQGFVEQFF. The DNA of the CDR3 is TGTGCCAGCAGTGCACAGGGGTTTGTTGAGCAGTTCTTC.

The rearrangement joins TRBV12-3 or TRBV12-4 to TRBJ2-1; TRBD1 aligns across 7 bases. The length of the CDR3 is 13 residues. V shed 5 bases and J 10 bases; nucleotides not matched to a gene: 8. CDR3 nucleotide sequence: TGTGCCAGCAGTGTAGGGGGCTTGGGAGAGCAGTTCTTC. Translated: CASSVGGLGEQFF.

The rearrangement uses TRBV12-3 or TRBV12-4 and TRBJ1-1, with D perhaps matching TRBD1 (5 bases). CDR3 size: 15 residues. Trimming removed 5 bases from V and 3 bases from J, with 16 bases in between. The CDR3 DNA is TGTGCCAGCAGTATCTTGGGGACGGTTGACACTGAAGCTTTCTTT. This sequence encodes CASSILGTVDTEAFF.

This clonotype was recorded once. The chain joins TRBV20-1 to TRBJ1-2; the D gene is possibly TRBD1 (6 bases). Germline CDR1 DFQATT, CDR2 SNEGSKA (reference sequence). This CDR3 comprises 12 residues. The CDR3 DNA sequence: TGCAGCTCAGGGGACCAGGGCTATGGCTACACCTTC. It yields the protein CSSGDQGYGYTF.

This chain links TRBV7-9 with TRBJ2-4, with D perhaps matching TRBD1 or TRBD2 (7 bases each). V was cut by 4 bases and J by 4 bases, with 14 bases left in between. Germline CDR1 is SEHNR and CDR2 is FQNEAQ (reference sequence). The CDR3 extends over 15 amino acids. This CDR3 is CASSSLRGGKNIQYF. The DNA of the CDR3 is TGTGCCAGCAGCTCACTCAGGGGGGGAAAAAACATTCAGTACTTC.